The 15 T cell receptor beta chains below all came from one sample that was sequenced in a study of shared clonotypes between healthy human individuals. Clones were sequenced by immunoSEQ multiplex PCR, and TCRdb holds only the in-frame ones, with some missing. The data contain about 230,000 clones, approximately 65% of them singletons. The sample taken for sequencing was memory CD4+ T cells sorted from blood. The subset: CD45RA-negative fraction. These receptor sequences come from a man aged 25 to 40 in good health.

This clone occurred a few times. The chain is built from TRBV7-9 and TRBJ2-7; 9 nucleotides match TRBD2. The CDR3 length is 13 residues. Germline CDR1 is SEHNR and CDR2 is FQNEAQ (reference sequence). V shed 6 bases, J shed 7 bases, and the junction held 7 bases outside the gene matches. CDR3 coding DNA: TGTGCCAGCAGACCTAGCGGGACGGGGGAGCAGTACTTC. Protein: CASRPSGTGEQYF.

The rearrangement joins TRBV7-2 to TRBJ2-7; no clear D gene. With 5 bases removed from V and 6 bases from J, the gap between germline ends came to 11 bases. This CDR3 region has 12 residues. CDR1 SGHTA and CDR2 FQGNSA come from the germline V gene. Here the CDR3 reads CASSLTRGEQYF. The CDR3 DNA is TGTGCCAGCAGCCTCACCCGCGGCGAGCAGTACTTC.

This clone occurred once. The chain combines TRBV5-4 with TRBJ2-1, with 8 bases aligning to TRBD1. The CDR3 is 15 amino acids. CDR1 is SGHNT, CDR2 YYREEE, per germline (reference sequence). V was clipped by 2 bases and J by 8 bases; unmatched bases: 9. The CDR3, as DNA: TGTGCCAGCAGCTTCTCAGCAGGGGGCAGCGATGAGCAGTTCTTC. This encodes CASSFSAGGSDEQFF. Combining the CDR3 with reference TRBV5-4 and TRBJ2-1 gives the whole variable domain ETGVTQSPTHLIKTRGQQVTLRCSSQSGHNTVSWYQQALGQGPQFIFQYYREEENGRGNFPPRFSGLQFPNYSSELNVNALELDDSALYLCASSFSAGGSDEQFFGPGTRLTVL.

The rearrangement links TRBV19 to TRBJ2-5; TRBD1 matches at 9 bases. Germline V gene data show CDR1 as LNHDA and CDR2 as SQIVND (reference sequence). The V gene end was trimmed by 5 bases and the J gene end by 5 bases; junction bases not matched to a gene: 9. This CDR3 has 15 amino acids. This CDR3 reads CASSVIQGAGETQYF. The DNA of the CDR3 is TGTGCCAGTAGTGTAATACAGGGGGCTGGGGAGACCCAGTACTTC. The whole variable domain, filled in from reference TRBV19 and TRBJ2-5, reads DGGITQSPKYLFRKEGQNVTLSCEQNLNHDAMYWYRQDPGQGLRLIYYSQIVNDFQKGDIAEGYSVSREKKESFPLTVTSAQKNPTAFYLCASSVIQGAGETQYFGPGTRLLVL.

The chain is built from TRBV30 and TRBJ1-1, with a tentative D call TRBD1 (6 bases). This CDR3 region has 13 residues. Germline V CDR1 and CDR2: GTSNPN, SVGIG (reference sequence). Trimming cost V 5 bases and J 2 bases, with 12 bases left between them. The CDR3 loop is CAWEKGQNTEAFF. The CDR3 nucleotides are TGTGCCTGGGAGAAGGGACAAAACACTGAAGCTTTCTTT.

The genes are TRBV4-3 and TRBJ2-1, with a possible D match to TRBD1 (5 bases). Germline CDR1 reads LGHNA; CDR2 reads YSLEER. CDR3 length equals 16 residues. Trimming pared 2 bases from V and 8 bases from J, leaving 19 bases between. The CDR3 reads CASSQRGGTHGYEQFF. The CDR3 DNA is TGCGCCAGCAGCCAAAGGGGCGGTACTCATGGGTATGAGCAGTTCTTC.

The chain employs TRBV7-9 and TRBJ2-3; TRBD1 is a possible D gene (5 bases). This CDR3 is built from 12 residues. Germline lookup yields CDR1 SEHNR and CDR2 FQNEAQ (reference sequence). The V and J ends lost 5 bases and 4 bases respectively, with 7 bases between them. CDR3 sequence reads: CASSIRADTQYF. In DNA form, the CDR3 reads TGTGCCAGCAGCATCAGGGCAGATACGCAGTATTTT.

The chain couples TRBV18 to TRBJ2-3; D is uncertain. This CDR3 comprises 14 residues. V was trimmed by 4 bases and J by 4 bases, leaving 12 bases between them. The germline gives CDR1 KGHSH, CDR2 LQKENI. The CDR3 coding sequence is TGTGCCAGCTCACTGACCCGCCCGCCAGATACGCAGTATTTT. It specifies CASSLTRPPDTQYF. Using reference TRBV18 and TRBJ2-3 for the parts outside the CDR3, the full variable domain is NAGVMQNPRHLVRRRGQEARLRCSPMKGHSHVYWYRQLPEEGLKFMVYLQKENIIDESGMPKERFSAEFPKEGPSILRIQQVVRGDSAAYFCASSLTRPPDTQYFGPGTRLTVL.

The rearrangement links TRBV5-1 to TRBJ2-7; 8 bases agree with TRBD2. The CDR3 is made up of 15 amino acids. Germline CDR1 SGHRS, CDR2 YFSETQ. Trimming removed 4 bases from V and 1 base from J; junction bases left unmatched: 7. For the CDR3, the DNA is TGCGCCAGCAGCCTAACCGGGACTAGGTCCTACGAGCAGTACTTC. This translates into CASSLTGTRSYEQYF.

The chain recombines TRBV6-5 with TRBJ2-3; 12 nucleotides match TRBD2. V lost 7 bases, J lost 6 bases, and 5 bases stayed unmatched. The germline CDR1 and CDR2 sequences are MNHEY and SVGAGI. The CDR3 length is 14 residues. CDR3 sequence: CASKGLAGGDTQYF. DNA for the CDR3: TGTGCCAGCAAGGGACTAGCGGGCGGGGATACGCAGTATTTT.

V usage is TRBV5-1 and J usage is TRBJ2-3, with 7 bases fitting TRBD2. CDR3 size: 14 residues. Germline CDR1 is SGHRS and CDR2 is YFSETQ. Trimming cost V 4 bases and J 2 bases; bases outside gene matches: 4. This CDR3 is CASSAGLLTDTQYF. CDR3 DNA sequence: TGCGCCAGCAGCGCGGGACTACTCACAGATACGCAGTATTTT.

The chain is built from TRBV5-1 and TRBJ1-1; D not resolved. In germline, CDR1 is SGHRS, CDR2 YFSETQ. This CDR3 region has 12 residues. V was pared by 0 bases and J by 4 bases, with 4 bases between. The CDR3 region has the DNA TGCGCCAGCAGCTTGGACCTCACTGAAGCTTTCTTT. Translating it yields CASSLDLTEAFF.

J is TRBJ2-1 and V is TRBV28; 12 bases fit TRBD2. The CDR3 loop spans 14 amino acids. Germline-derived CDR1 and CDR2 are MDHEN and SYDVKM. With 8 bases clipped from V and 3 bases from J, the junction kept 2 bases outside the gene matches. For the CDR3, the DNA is TGTGCCAGCCTAGCGGGAGGGGGCTACAATGAGCAGTTCTTC. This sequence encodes CASLAGGGYNEQFF.

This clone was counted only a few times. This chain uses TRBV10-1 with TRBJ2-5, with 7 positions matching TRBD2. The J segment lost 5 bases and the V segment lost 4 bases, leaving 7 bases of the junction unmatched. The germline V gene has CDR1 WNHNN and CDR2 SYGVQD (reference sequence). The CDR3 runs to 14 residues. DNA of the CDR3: TGCGCCAGCAGTGTCCGTTCTAGCGGTGAGACCCAGTACTTC. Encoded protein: CASSVRSSGETQYF.

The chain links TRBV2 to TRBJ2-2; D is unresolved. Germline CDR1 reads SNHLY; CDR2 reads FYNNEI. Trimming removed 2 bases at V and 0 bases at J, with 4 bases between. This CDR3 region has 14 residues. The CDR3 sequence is CASSEQPNTGELFF. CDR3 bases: TGTGCCAGCAGTGAACAGCCGAACACCGGGGAGCTGTTTTTT.